A selection of T cell receptor beta chains follows, all from one sample in a study of OX40 agonist ivuxolimab in advanced cancers. Generated by immunoSEQ multiplex PCR, the TCRdb table keeps only in-frame clones and is missing some. In the table there are about 56,000 clones, about 83% of which are singletons. This specimen was CD4+ or CD8+ T cells sorted from blood, taken in a trial of the OX40 agonist ivuxolimab. These receptors were collected from an adult with an advanced solid tumor such as melanoma, head and neck, liver or kidney cancer. Each CDR3 is given with its conserved first and last residue. A D gene is named only where the DNA matches it firmly. Size is stated for part of the rows, as once, few or many counts, or as a class when the clone is expanded.

size	V	D	J	CDR3	DNA
.	TRBV28	.	TRBJ2-2	CASFRQITGELFF	TGTGCCAGTTTCCGACAGATCACCGGGGAGCTGTTTTTT
.	TRBV6-6	TRBD1	TRBJ1-1	CASVGTENTEAFF	TGTGCCAGCGTCGGGACAGAGAACACTGAAGCTTTCTTT
.	TRBV6-1	.	TRBJ1-3	CASSPGQYSGNTIYF	TGTGCCAGCAGTCCCGGGCAGTACTCTGGAAACACCATATATTTT
.	TRBV5-1	TRBD1	TRBJ2-3	CASSSGQGAPRGTDTQYF	TGCGCCAGCAGCTCCGGACAGGGGGCGCCTCGTGGCACAGATACGCAGTATTTT
.	TRBV2	.	TRBJ2-2	CATGRWDDTGELFF	TGTGCCACCGGACGTTGGGACGACACCGGGGAGCTGTTTTTT
few	TRBV28	TRBD1	TRBJ1-5	CASSLPGGSNQPQHF	TGTGCCAGCAGTTTACCAGGGGGTAGCAATCAGCCCCAGCATTTT
few	TRBV7-2	.	TRBJ1-2	CASSPSGVFNYGYTF	TGTGCCAGCAGCCCCTCAGGAGTCTTTAACTATGGCTACACCTTC
.	TRBV6-5	TRBD1	TRBJ2-2	CASSYSGTGGTGELFF	TGTGCCAGCAGTTACTCCGGGACAGGGGGCACCGGGGAGCTGTTTTTT
.	TRBV28	.	TRBJ2-1	CASRPRPGVPDEQFF	TGTGCCAGCAGACCTAGGCCGGGAGTCCCTGATGAGCAGTTCTTC
once	TRBV27	TRBD2	TRBJ2-7	CASSPGLAETYEQYF	TGTGCCAGCAGTCCGGGACTAGCGGAAACCTACGAGCAGTACTTC
once	TRBV11-2	.	TRBJ2-3	CASSPSPSTDTQYF	TGTGCCAGCAGCCCTTCCCCTAGCACAGATACGCAGTATTTT
.	TRBV6-6	TRBD1	TRBJ1-1	CASSSTTGRRTEAFF	TGTGCCAGCAGTTCTACGACAGGGCGGCGGACTGAAGCTTTCTTT